This T cell receptor (beta chain) was profiled in a study of blood T cells in healthy people across ages. The people who gave samples were healthy Caucasians from Russia, aged roughly 6 to 90. RNA extraction gave at least 5.5 micrograms of total RNA per sample. This CDR3 comprises 14 residues. Germline values: CDR1 SGHTA, CDR2 FQGTGA. As for this clonotype: A junction boundary mismatches the germline segment, possibly from a read error.

A J-beta primer mix and a sample-barcoded 5' primer were used in a second PCR of about 7 to 12 cycles. MiXCR, applied by TCRdb to the 5' RACE reads, yields one record per CDR3 protein. The sample yields hundreds of thousands of distinct CDR3 sequences, approximately 50% seen once. Sample: blood. V and J are TRBV7-3 and TRBJ2-7; the D gene is possibly TRBD1 (5 bases). The sequence came from a woman aged 55-75 years in good health. CDR3 protein: CASSLKAGPYGQYF. CDR3 DNA sequence: TGTGCCAGCAGCTTAAAGGCAGGGCCCTACGGGCAGTACTTC.